This is a list of T cell receptor beta chains from one sample in a study of T cell repertoires in cytomegalovirus infection. These TCRs' antigens remain unknown. Each CDR3 protein gets one entry after TCRdb re-called the reads with MiXCR. The table shows 360,000 or so distinct CDR3 sequences, with around a third occurring only once. This sample comprised cultured PBMCs, obtained from culture after CMV antigen stimulation. These receptors were taken from a human donor in good health (CMV status not recorded). Some clones in this sample may be carry-over from other donors' samples. CDR3s include the opening cysteine and the closing phenylalanine or tryptophan. Fields, in order: D gene, V gene, CDR3 protein. D genes are given only for firm matches.

NA,TRBV24-1,CASGNYNEQFF
TRBD2,TRBV11-2,CASSLSGRTSGSEETQYF
NA,TRBV7-2,CASSLAPRGVASYSGANVLTF
NA,TRBV7-2,CASSLSLDTQYF
NA,TRBV15,CATSRPTPGTGPKEPQHF
NA,TRBV7-2,CASSRGGGSPLHF
TRBD2,TRBV6-5,CASSAGLADPYEQYF
TRBD2,TRBV19,CASRENSGVNTGELFF
TRBD2,TRBV7-6,CASSSTGGKRSTDTQYF
NA,TRBV7-2,CASSLDVSGNSPLHF
NA,TRBV6-2/TRBV6-3,CASSYGGGPGPQHF
NA,TRBV6-6,CASSYSYGTEAFF
NA,TRBV30,CAWSLGEAQPQHF
NA,TRBV7-2,CASSTGTSTDTQYF